A selection of T cell receptor beta chains follows, all from one sample in a study of blood T cell repertoires in COVID-19. Generated by immunoSEQ multiplex PCR, the TCRdb table keeps only in-frame clones and is missing some. The data contain roughly 55,000 clones, about three quarters of them singletons. Sequenced: peripheral blood. These receptors originate from a human donor with active or convalescent COVID-19. The donor label of this sample is uncertain. CDR3s include the opening cysteine and the closing phenylalanine or tryptophan. Fields, in order: V gene, clone size, CDR3 length, J gene, CDR3 protein. Expanded clones get a size class; other rows say once, few or many, or leave the size out.

V: TRBV6-2/TRBV6-3
size: -
length: 15
J: TRBJ2-5
CDR3: CASSYELGQPETQYF

V: TRBV28
size: -
length: 15
J: TRBJ2-4
CDR3: CASSLRDMGKNIQYF

V: TRBV7-9
size: -
length: 15
J: TRBJ2-1
CDR3: CASSSYRDRGNEQFF

V: TRBV27
size: -
length: 14
J: TRBJ2-7
CDR3: CASSSGPGSYEQYF

V: TRBV11-2
size: -
length: 15
J: TRBJ2-7
CDR3: CASSLVRGHFYEQYF

V: TRBV5-3
size: -
length: 22
J: TRBJ1-1
CDR3: CARSHGQGKITLSFRRNTEAFF

V: TRBV7-2
size: -
length: 15
J: TRBJ2-1
CDR3: CASSSAGLAYNEQFF

V: TRBV6-4
size: -
length: 16
J: TRBJ1-5
CDR3: CASSEPTRGQEQPQHF

V: TRBV7-2
size: -
length: 17
J: TRBJ2-2
CDR3: CASSFTSGSLRAGELFF

V: TRBV5-6
size: -
length: 16
J: TRBJ2-2
CDR3: CASSRPTGGETGELFF

V: TRBV5-1
size: once
length: 15
J: TRBJ2-1
CDR3: CASSLLGGSYNEQFF

V: TRBV3-1/TRBV3-2
size: -
length: 14
J: TRBJ2-7
CDR3: CASSQDRIDGGQYF

V: TRBV5-4
size: few
length: 13
J: TRBJ2-2
CDR3: CASSPPEAGELFF

V: TRBV6-2/TRBV6-3
size: -
length: 11
J: TRBJ1-2
CDR3: CASSLPPGVIF

V: TRBV12-5
size: -
length: 13
J: TRBJ1-5
CDR3: CASGSGANQPQHF

V: TRBV4-1
size: few
length: 14
J: TRBJ2-7
CDR3: CASSQVSGTNEQYF

V: TRBV4-3
size: -
length: 16
J: TRBJ2-3
CDR3: CASSQDYSRGTDTQYF

V: TRBV3-1/TRBV3-2
size: -
length: 14
J: TRBJ1-1
CDR3: CASSLQQGRSEAFF

V: TRBV3-1/TRBV3-2
size: once
length: 13
J: TRBJ1-5
CDR3: CASSRGRNQPQHF

V: TRBV4-2
size: -
length: 14
J: TRBJ2-5
CDR3: CASGAGGLRETQYF

V: TRBV7-6
size: -
length: 13
J: TRBJ2-5
CDR3: CASSGQGQETQYF

V: TRBV24-1
size: -
length: 17
J: TRBJ2-3
CDR3: CATSDRGTSGSTDTQYF

V: TRBV6-4
size: -
length: 14
J: TRBJ2-1
CDR3: CASSDSGTSKRQFF

V: TRBV15
size: -
length: 15
J: TRBJ2-7
CDR3: CATSRAQGDTYEQYF

V: TRBV7-3
size: -
length: 13
J: TRBJ2-5
CDR3: CASSPGQQETQYF

V: TRBV15
size: -
length: 14
J: TRBJ1-5
CDR3: CATSPRYSNQPQHF

V: TRBV11-3
size: -
length: 15
J: TRBJ1-4
CDR3: CASSPTGYINEKLFF

V: TRBV12-3/TRBV12-4
size: -
length: 11
J: TRBJ1-2
CDR3: CASSTDRGHTF

V: TRBV27
size: -
length: 15
J: TRBJ1-6
CDR3: CASRVPGQGGSPLHF

V: TRBV9
size: -
length: 14
J: TRBJ1-3
CDR3: CASSAGISGNTIYF

V: TRBV27
size: -
length: 15
J: TRBJ2-1
CDR3: CASSRAGLAYNEQFF

V: TRBV9
size: -
length: 15
J: TRBJ1-5
CDR3: CARDNGTGVNQPQHF

V: TRBV11-3
size: -
length: 18
J: TRBJ2-2
CDR3: CASSLDPSRQGGTGELFF

V: TRBV10-2
size: -
length: 11
J: TRBJ1-1
CDR3: CASTAGAGAFF

V: TRBV7-2
size: -
length: 15
J: TRBJ2-7
CDR3: CASSLTTHGGSEQYF

V: TRBV30
size: -
length: 14
J: TRBJ1-1
CDR3: CAWRQGGWNTEAFF

V: TRBV4-1
size: -
length: 11
J: TRBJ1-6
CDR3: CASSHEDTLHF

V: TRBV10-3
size: -
length: 14
J: TRBJ2-7
CDR3: CAIRSPGGSYEQYF

V: TRBV5-1
size: -
length: 16
J: TRBJ2-7
CDR3: CASSLTTSGISYEQYF

V: TRBV3-1/TRBV3-2
size: -
length: 15
J: TRBJ2-1
CDR3: CASSQVWSSYNEQFF

V: TRBV19
size: -
length: 15
J: TRBJ2-1
CDR3: CASSIAGRAINEQFF

V: TRBV12-3/TRBV12-4
size: -
length: 13
J: TRBJ2-1
CDR3: CASSLNFNNEQFF

V: TRBV7-9
size: few
length: 13
J: TRBJ2-7
CDR3: CASSYRDNYEQYF

V: TRBV18
size: -
length: 12
J: TRBJ1-1
CDR3: CASSPGQSEAFF

V: TRBV7-2
size: -
length: 14
J: TRBJ2-5
CDR3: CASSRQVTQETQYF

V: TRBV6-5
size: -
length: 15
J: TRBJ2-2
CDR3: CASSPFDRAPGELFF

V: TRBV10-3
size: -
length: 15
J: TRBJ2-3
CDR3: CAISSGGRTVITQYF

V: TRBV30
size: many
length: 12
J: TRBJ2-7
CDR3: CAWSPTSYEQYF

V: TRBV3-1/TRBV3-2
size: -
length: 15
J: TRBJ1-4
CDR3: CASSPRDSRNEKLFF

V: TRBV5-4
size: -
length: 15
J: TRBJ1-1
CDR3: CASTPGHQPNTEAFF